This paragraph reports one T cell receptor (beta chain). The antigen is unknown. Assay used: immunoSEQ multiplex PCR; TCRdb lists only in-frame clones, some missing. The sample comprises roughly 50,000 clones, about 81% of which are singletons, and about 7.2% rests with the top ten. The data belong to a study of OX40 agonist ivuxolimab in advanced cancers. General observations from the study: Determination of antigen specificity was not performed for the expanded peripheral T cells. Relative to CD4+ cells, CD8+ T cells on average had more expanded clones. At 0.1 to 3.0 mg/kg, clonal expansion of CD4+ and CD8+ blood T cells had occurred by week 6.

The clonotype comes from an adult with an advanced solid tumor such as melanoma, head and neck, liver or kidney cancer. Here the sequenced sample was CD4+ or CD8+ T cells sorted from blood, taken in a trial of the OX40 agonist ivuxolimab.

CDR3 in amino acids: CASTGTGGFTGELFF. The CDR3 nucleotides read TGCGCCAGCACCGGGACAGGGGGATTCACCGGGGAGCTGTTTTTT. This chain joins TRBV5-1 and TRBJ2-2, with 11 bases that match TRBD1. This CDR3 comprises 15 residues. In germline, CDR1 is SGHRS, CDR2 YFSETQ. The V segment lost 6 bases and the J segment 4 bases; nucleotides outside the gene matches: 5.